Presented here are 24 T cell receptor beta chains from one specimen sequenced in a study of T cells in Graves' hyperthyroidism and ophthalmopathy. There were TCR beta CDR3 regions amplified from RNA transcripts. In the first-round RT-PCR of the TCR CDR3, the HTBI primer set was used. From the multiplex PCR reads, TCRdb called clonotypes with MiXCR, one entry per CDR3 protein. The sample records a few hundred thousand distinct CDR3 sequences, roughly 25% being singletons. The material sequenced was blood. The receptors come from a man between 45 and 60 years old with Graves' hyperthyroidism.

This clonotype was observed at least ten times. This sequence joins TRBV15 and TRBJ2-5; 15 bases fit TRBD2. The V and J ends lost 5 bases and 2 bases, in that order; junction bases with no gene match: 6. The germline gives CDR1 LNHNV, CDR2 YYDKDF (reference sequence). The CDR3 extends over 17 amino acids. The CDR3 loop reads CATSGLAGGRGQETQYF. CDR3 DNA sequence: TGTGCCACCAGCGGACTAGCGGGAGGGCGGGGGCAAGAGACCCAGTACTTC.

This clonotype was seen a handful of times. This sequence joins TRBV30 and TRBJ2-1, with D uncertain. The CDR3 extends over 12 amino acids. CDR1 and CDR2 from the germline V gene are GTSNPN and SVGIG (reference sequence). Trimming cost V 1 base and J 8 bases, with 9 bases left between them. CDR3 residues: CAWSGASDEQFF. The CDR3 DNA reads TGTGCCTGGAGTGGGGCCTCGGATGAGCAGTTCTTC.

The rearrangement links TRBV20-1 to TRBJ2-5, with D possibly TRBD1 on 6 matching bases. Trimming shortened V by 1 base and J by 4 bases, and 10 bases separated the two germline ends. The CDR3 sequence is 13 residues long. CDR1 is DFQATT and CDR2 is SNEGSKA in the germline V gene (reference sequence). The CDR3 reads CSARGATGETQYF. CDR3 DNA sequence: TGCAGTGCTAGAGGGGCGACAGGAGAGACCCAGTACTTC.

This clonotype was found many times. The chain links TRBV2 to TRBJ2-7; D is uncertain. The CDR3 length is 12 residues. Trimming removed 2 bases at V and 7 bases at J, with 9 bases between. Germline V gene lookup returns CDR1 SNHLY and CDR2 FYNNEI. The CDR3 nucleotides are TGTGCCAGCAGTGAAAGTTGGCGGGAGCAGTACTTC. Its protein is CASSESWREQYF.

The rearrangement joins TRBV11-1 to TRBJ1-5; D not resolved. Germline values: CDR1 SGHAT, CDR2 FQDESV (reference sequence). V dropped 2 bases and J dropped 6 bases, with 8 bases sitting between them. The CDR3 consists of 13 residues. CDR3 sequence reads: CASSLWRGQPQHF. The CDR3 DNA reads TGTGCCAGCAGCTTATGGCGAGGTCAGCCCCAGCATTTT.

The chain carries TRBV30 and TRBJ2-7, with 7 nucleotides matching TRBD2. In germline, CDR1 is GTSNPN, CDR2 SVGIG (reference sequence). This CDR3 is 16 amino acids long. Trimming at V came to 2 bases and at J to 0 bases, leaving 10 bases not matched to a gene. CDR3 in DNA: TGTGCCTGGAGTATCGGGGGAGGGCCCACCTCCTACGAGCAGTACTTC. This translates into CAWSIGGGPTSYEQYF.

At least ten counts were recorded for this clonotype. The CDR3 nucleotides are TGTGCCAGCAGCTTAACGGGACAGGGTCCTTACGAGCAGTACTTC. It is translated as CASSLTGQGPYEQYF. The rearrangement uses TRBV11-2 and TRBJ2-7; 9 bases match TRBD1. From germline, CDR1 is SGHAT and CDR2 FQNNGV. The CDR3 is 15 amino acids. Unmatched junction bases numbered 6, after V lost 2 bases and J lost 4 bases.

The V and J genes are TRBV5-1 and TRBJ2-7; 14 nucleotides line up with TRBD2. V was clipped by 4 bases and J by 5 bases; unmatched bases: 8. The length of the CDR3 is 16 residues. Germline CDR1 is SGHRS and CDR2 is YFSETQ. The CDR3 loop reads CASSLLPGLAGDEQYF. CDR3 DNA: TGCGCCAGCAGCCTCCTACCGGGACTAGCGGGAGACGAGCAGTACTTC.

This clonotype occurred once. The chain has TRBV29-1 and TRBJ2-5, with D perhaps matching TRBD1 (6 bases). CDR1 is SQVTM and CDR2 is ANQGSEA in the germline V gene. CDR3 size: 12 residues. V lost 3 bases and J 6 bases, leaving 11 bases between the germline ends. The CDR3 spells CSVDRQGQTQYF. CDR3 sequence (DNA): TGCAGCGTTGATAGGCAGGGGCAGACCCAGTACTTC.

In this sample, this clonotype turned up many times. The chain uses TRBV11-2 and TRBJ1-4; no definite D call. The CDR3 is made up of 12 amino acids. Germline V gene sequence: CDR1 SGHAT, CDR2 FQNNGV. V lost 5 bases to trimming and J lost 8 bases, with 9 bases between them. In DNA form, the CDR3 reads TGTGCCAGCAGCCCAAGAGGAGAAAAACTGTTTTTT. This gives the protein CASSPRGEKLFF.

This clonotype was counted a few times. This CDR3 reads CASSLEGGGNEQFF. CDR3 coding DNA: TGTGCCAGCAGCTTAGAGGGCGGGGGCAATGAGCAGTTCTTC. The genes are TRBV11-3 and TRBJ2-1, with 7 bases identical to TRBD2. Trimming removed 0 bases from V and 6 bases from J; junction bases left unmatched: 2. This CDR3 contains 14 residues. Germline CDR1 is SGHNT and CDR2 is YENEEA.

The V call is TRBV7-6, the J call TRBJ2-1; weak D call: TRBD1 (7 bases). V dropped 5 bases and J dropped 7 bases, with 15 bases sitting between them. This CDR3 region has 14 residues. From germline, CDR1 is SGHVS and CDR2 FNYEAQ. The CDR3 here is CASSPGAGGNEQFF. Here the CDR3 DNA reads TGTGCCAGCAGCCCGGGGGCAGGGGGAAATGAGCAGTTCTTC.

This clonotype was recorded many times. The chain combines TRBV6-1 with TRBJ1-2, with TRBD1 matching over 7 bases. Losses at the gene ends were 7 bases for V and 0 bases for J; bases not matched to a gene: 11. Germline values: CDR1 MNHNS, CDR2 SASEGT. CDR3 length: 16 residues. The CDR3: CASNGKRQGANYGYTF. CDR3 nucleotide sequence: TGTGCCAGCAACGGAAAACGCCAGGGGGCTAACTATGGCTACACCTTC.

In its sample, this clonotype was seen many times. The junction does not match germline at one end; this may be a read error. This rearrangement joins TRBV5-1 to TRBJ1-5; D call uncertain. The CDR3 spans 13 residues. Per germline, CDR1 SGHRS and CDR2 YFSETQ. The CDR3 sequence: CASSLDSNQPQHF. The CDR3 DNA reads TGTGCCAGCAGCCTAGATAGCAATCAGCCCCAGCATTTT.

This clonotype has only a few counts. This chain links TRBV12-3 or TRBV12-4 with TRBJ2-5; no definite D call. V was shortened by 6 bases and J by 4 bases, with 12 bases between the two germline ends. CDR3 length: 13 residues. CDR3 sequence: CASSPKPLETQYF. DNA of the CDR3: TGTGCCAGCAGCCCAAAACCTTTAGAGACCCAGTACTTC.

This chain joins TRBV29-1 and TRBJ1-1; D not resolved. This CDR3 has 9 amino acids. Trimming took 3 bases from V and 11 from J, leaving 7 bases between them. Germline CDR1 SQVTM, CDR2 ANQGSEA. The CDR3 is CSVDQRAFF. In DNA, the CDR3 is TGCAGCGTTGATCAGAGGGCTTTCTTT.

This clonotype showed up many times. The rearrangement joins TRBV7-9 to TRBJ2-1; maybe TRBD2 (5 bases). The V and J ends lost 5 bases and 3 bases respectively, with 11 bases between them. This CDR3 spans 14 amino acids. Germline V gives CDR1 SEHNR, CDR2 FQNEAQ (reference sequence). DNA for the CDR3: TGTGCCAGCAGCCTTGAGGGATTCTACAATGAGCAGTTCTTC. It yields the protein CASSLEGFYNEQFF.

V is TRBV14 and J is TRBJ2-3; TRBD1 matches at 9 bases. Germline values: CDR1 SGHDN, CDR2 FVKESK. This CDR3 contains 17 residues. J gave up 6 bases and V 0 bases, and 10 bases lay outside the gene matches. The chain's CDR3 is CASSQEQNRGRFDTQYF. The CDR3 nucleotides read TGTGCCAGCAGCCAAGAGCAAAACAGGGGGCGGTTTGATACGCAGTATTTT.

This clonotype has just a few counts. This rearrangement joins TRBV6-1 to TRBJ2-7; D remains ambiguous. V dropped 0 bases and J dropped 3 bases, with 12 bases sitting between them. Germline loops: CDR1 MNHNS, CDR2 SASEGT. The CDR3 runs to 15 residues. In DNA form, the CDR3 reads TGTGCCAGCAGTGAAGCTTTACCGGGCCTCTACGAGCAGTACTTC. Its protein product is CASSEALPGLYEQYF.

In this sample, this clonotype turned up a few times. The genes are TRBV11-3 and TRBJ2-2; the D gene is possibly TRBD2 (5 bases). The CDR3 has 15 residues. CDR1 is SGHNT, CDR2 YENEEA, per germline. Between the trimmed V and J ends, which lost 7 bases and 1 base, there was a span of 13 bases. The CDR3 reads CASTGRAGNTGELFF. As DNA, the CDR3 is TGTGCCAGCACCGGGCGGGCAGGGAACACCGGGGAGCTGTTTTTT.

J is TRBJ2-7 and V is TRBV14, with D possibly matching TRBD1 (6 bases). Germline CDR1 is SGHDN and CDR2 is FVKESK. CDR3 length equals 15 residues. The V end lost 1 base, the J end lost 2 bases, and 12 bases lay between the germline ends. This chain's CDR3 is CASSQAEAGAYEQYF. The CDR3 nucleotides read TGTGCCAGCAGCCAAGCGGAAGCAGGGGCCTACGAGCAGTACTTC.

This clonotype was picked up one time. The CDR3 DNA follows: TGCGCCAGCAGAGGGGGGGCTAACACCGGGGAGCTGTTTTTT. This translates into CASRGGANTGELFF. This chain connects TRBV5-1 to TRBJ2-2; D perhaps matches TRBD2 (7 bases). The V gene's germline CDR1 is SGHRS and CDR2 YFSETQ. CDR3 length: 14 residues. Trimming took 5 bases from V and 2 from J, leaving 10 bases between them.

This clonotype was picked up a small number of times. This chain joins TRBV20-1 and TRBJ2-1; TRBD2 is a possible D gene (6 bases). Germline CDR1 is DFQATT and CDR2 is SNEGSKA (reference sequence). This CDR3 is 12 amino acids long. V dropped 6 bases and J dropped 7 bases, with 13 bases sitting between them. CDR3 region: CSANPRGNEQFF. CDR3 in DNA: TGCAGTGCCAACCCCCGGGGGAATGAGCAGTTCTTC.

This clonotype was counted at least ten times. The CDR3 here is CASSFPQGSKYEQYF. CDR3 sequence (DNA): TGTGCCAGCAGTTTCCCACAGGGTTCCAAGTACGAGCAGTACTTC. This chain links TRBV28 with TRBJ2-7; tentative D call: TRBD1 (6 bases). This CDR3 region has 15 residues. V shed 3 bases and J shed 4 bases, with 16 bases lying between them. Germline lookup yields CDR1 MDHEN and CDR2 SYDVKM.